The source of this T cell receptor beta chain is a study of post-analysis software for immune sequencing data. In the study overall: The cohort encompassed relapsing-remitting, secondary progressive and progressive-relapsing multiple sclerosis disease courses.

This clonotype was detected many times. The antigen remains undetermined. Looked up from germline, CDR1 is SGHRS and CDR2 is YFSETQ. Trimming took 0 bases from V and 0 from J, leaving 10 bases between them. The CDR3 spans 15 residues. Study outcomes and limitations: With F measure, samples from one preparation batch clustered together strongly. The study found significantly lower normalized Chao1 diversity in multiple sclerosis patients than in controls. The study found TRBV5-6, TRBV5-1 and TRBV20-1 among four to six TRBV segments more frequent in patients than controls.

Unique molecular identifiers were carried by the TCR beta cDNA libraries. There were roughly 0.95 to 10 million T cells, and 510,000 or so cDNA molecules came from them. TCRdb itself ran the PCR reads through MiXCR, one entry per CDR3 protein. Found here are approximately 440,000 distinct CDR3 sequences, 45% of them singletons; the top ten hold around 10%. The TCR originated in a girl aged 5-17 years with multiple sclerosis. Material for sequencing was blood. The chain is built from TRBV5-1 and TRBJ2-7; D unresolved. This CDR3 reads CASSLEGRSSYEQYF. The CDR3 DNA is TGCGCCAGCAGCTTGGAGGGAAGGAGCTCCTACGAGCAGTACTTC.